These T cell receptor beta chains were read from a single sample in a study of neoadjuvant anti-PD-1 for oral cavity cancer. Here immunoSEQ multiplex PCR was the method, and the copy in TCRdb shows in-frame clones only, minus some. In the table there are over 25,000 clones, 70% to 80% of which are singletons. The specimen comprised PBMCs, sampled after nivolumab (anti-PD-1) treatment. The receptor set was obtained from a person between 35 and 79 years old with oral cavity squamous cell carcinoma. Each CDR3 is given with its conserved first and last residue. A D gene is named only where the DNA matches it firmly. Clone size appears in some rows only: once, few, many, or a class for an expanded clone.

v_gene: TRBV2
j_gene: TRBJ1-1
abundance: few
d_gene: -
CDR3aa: CASRTGTSFTEAFF
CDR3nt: TGTGCCAGCAGGACAGGCACCTCATTCACTGAAGCTTTCTTT

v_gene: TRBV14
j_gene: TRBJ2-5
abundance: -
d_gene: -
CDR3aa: CASSLLQETQYF
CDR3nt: TGTGCCAGCAGCCTCCTCCAAGAGACCCAGTACTTC

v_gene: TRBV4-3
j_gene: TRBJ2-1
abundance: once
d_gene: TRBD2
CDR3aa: CASSLTGASGAYNEQFF
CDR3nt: TGCGCCAGCAGCCTGACCGGGGCTAGCGGGGCCTACAATGAGCAGTTCTTC

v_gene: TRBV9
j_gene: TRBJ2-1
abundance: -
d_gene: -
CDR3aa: CASSQAGAGEQFF
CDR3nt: TGTGCCAGCAGCCAGGCAGGGGCCGGTGAGCAGTTCTTC

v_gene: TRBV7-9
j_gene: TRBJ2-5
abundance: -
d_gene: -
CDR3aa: CASRRRESGISETQYF
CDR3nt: TGTGCCAGCAGGAGGAGGGAGTCGGGGATTTCGGAGACCCAGTACTTC

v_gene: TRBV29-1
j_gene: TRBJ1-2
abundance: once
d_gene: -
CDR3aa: CSVSGGDYGYTF
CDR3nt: TGCAGCGTATCCGGGGGCGACTATGGCTACACCTTC

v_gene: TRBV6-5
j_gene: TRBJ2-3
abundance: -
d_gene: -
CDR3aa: CASSYGTSSDTQYF
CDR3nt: TGTGCCAGCAGTTACGGGACTTCGTCGGATACGCAGTATTTT

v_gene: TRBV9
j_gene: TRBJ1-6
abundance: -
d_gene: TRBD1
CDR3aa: CASSVGGTGNPPLHF
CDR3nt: TGTGCCAGCAGCGTAGGGGGGACAGGGAACCCACCCCTCCACTTT

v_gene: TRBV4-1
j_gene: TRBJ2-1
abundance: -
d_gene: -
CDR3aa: CASSQENTARTYNEQFF
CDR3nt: TGCGCCAGCAGCCAAGAAAATACAGCGCGGACCTACAATGAGCAGTTCTTC

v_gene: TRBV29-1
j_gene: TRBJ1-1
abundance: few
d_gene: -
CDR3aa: CSVGLGPTNTEAFF
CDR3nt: TGCAGCGTGGGCCTGGGACCGACGAACACTGAAGCTTTCTTT

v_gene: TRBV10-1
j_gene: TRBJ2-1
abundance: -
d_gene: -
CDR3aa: CASSEQAYNEQFF
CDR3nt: TGCGCCAGCAGTGAGCAGGCCTACAATGAGCAGTTCTTC

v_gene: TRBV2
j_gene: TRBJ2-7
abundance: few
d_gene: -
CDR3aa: CASRALTGRGSEQYF
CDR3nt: TGTGCCAGCAGAGCACTGACAGGGCGGGGTAGCGAGCAGTACTTC

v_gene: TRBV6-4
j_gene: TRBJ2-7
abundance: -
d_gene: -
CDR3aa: CAILYEQYF
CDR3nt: TGTGCCATCCTCTACGAGCAGTACTTC

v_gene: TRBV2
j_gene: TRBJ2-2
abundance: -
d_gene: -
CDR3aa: CASSDVARAGELFF
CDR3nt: TGTGCCAGCAGTGATGTAGCGAGGGCTGGGGAGCTGTTTTTT

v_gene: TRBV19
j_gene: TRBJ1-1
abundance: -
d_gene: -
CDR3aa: CASSIPQNTEAFF
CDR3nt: TGTGCCAGTAGTATTCCCCAGAACACTGAAGCTTTCTTT